Here is one T cell receptor beta chain with its context. Patients at the Seattle site were enrolled during active infection and followed longitudinally. How the authors handled the data: Estimation of nucleated cell counts was performed using reference gene primer amplification. Assay: immunoSEQ multiplex PCR; the TCRdb copy retains only in-frame clones and omits some. From that table come the V and J calls and clone size; the DNA was used to work out D and trimming. The sample contains approximately 290,000 clones, around 82% of which appear only once. This record belongs to a study of blood T cell repertoires in COVID-19. Study-wide context: Acute and convalescent COVID-19 specimens originated in the United States, Italy and Spain.

The TCR originated in a person between 70 and 80 years old with COVID-19, enrolled during active disease. The sample taken for sequencing was peripheral blood.

CDR3 sequence reads: CASSQLVTHYEQYF. The CDR3, as DNA: TGCGCCAGCAGCCAACTGGTCACTCACTACGAGCAGTACTTC. This chain links TRBV4-1 with TRBJ2-7; no definite D call. The V end lost 2 bases, the J end lost 3 bases, and 11 bases lay between the germline ends. The CDR3 sequence is 14 residues long. CDR1 and CDR2 from the germline V gene are MGHRA and YSYEKL.